This TCR beta chain came from a study of T cells in Graves' hyperthyroidism and ophthalmopathy. Uncontrolled infection, other autoimmune disease, pregnancy or lactation disqualified patients from enrolment. The study based diagnoses on clinical symptoms, serum thyroxine and TRAb, thyroid ultrasound and orbital computed tomography. The PBMCs studied were ones that came from roughly 9.4 ml fresh peripheral blood. TCR beta CDR3 region amplification was performed from RNA transcripts. HTBI primers drove first-round RT-PCR of the TCR CDR3. TCRdb used MiXCR to reprocess the multiplex PCR reads, holding one entry per CDR3 protein. The sample consists of approximately 380,000 distinct CDR3 sequences, approximately 18% of them appearing once. Points from the study as a whole: In blood, most of the thyroid clonotypes expanded above 0.001 were also present.

This CDR3 has 15 amino acids. V was pared by 0 bases and J by 2 bases, with 6 bases between. CDR1 and CDR2 (germline): SGHRS, YFSETQ. In its sample, this clonotype was seen many times. What it recognizes is unknown. The sequence was obtained from a man aged 18 to 29 with Graves' ophthalmopathy. The chain recombines TRBV5-1 with TRBJ2-6; D call uncertain. The source material was blood. CDR3 amino acids: CASSLDGAGANVLTF. The DNA for the CDR3 is TGCGCCAGCAGCTTGGATGGGGCTGGGGCCAACGTCCTGACTTTC.